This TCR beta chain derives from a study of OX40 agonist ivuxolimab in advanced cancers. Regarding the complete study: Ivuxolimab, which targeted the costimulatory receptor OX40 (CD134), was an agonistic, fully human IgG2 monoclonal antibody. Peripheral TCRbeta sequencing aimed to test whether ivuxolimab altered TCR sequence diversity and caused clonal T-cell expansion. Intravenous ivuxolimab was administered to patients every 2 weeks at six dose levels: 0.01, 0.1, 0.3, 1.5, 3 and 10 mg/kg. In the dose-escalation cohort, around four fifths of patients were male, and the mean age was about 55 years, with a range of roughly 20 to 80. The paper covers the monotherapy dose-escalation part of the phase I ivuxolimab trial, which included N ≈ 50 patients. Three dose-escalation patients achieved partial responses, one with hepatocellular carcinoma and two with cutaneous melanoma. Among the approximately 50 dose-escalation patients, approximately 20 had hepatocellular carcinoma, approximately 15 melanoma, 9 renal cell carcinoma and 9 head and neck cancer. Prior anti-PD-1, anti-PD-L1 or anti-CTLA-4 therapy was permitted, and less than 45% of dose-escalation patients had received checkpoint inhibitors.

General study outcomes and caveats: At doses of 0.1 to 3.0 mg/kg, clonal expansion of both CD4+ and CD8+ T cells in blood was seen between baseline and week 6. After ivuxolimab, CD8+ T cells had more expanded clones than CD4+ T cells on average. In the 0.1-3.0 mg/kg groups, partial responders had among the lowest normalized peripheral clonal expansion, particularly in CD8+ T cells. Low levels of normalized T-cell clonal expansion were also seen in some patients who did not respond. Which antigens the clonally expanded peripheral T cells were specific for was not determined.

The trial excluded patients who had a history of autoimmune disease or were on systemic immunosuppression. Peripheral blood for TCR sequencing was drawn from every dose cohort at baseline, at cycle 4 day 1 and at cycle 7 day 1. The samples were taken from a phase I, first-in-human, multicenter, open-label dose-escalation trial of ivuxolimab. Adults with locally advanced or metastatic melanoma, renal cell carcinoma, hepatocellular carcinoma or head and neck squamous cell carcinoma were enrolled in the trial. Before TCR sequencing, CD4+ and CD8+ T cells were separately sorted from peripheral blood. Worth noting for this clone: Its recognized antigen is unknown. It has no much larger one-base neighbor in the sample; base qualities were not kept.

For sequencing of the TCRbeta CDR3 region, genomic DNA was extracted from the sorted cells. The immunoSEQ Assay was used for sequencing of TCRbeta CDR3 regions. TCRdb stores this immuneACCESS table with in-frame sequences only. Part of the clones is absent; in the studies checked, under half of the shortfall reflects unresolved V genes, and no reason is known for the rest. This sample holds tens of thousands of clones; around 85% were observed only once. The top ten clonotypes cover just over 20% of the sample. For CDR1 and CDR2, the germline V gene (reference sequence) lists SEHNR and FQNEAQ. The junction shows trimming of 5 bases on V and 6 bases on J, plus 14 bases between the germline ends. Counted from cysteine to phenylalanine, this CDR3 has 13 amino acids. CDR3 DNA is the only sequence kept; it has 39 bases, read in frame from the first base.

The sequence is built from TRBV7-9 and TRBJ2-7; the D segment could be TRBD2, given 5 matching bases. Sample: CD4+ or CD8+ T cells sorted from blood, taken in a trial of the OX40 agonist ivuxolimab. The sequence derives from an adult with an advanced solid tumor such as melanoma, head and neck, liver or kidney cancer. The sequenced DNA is TGTGCCAGCAGCCCCCCGGGTGGGAGCGAGCAGTACTTC. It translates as CASSPPGGSEQYF.